One and the same sample provided the 26 T cell receptor beta chains below, sequenced in a study of shared clonotypes between healthy human individuals. Naive CD8 isolation took CD45RO-negative cells positively selected for CCR7 and excluded terminally differentiated effector memory CD45RA+ cells. Measured with immunoSEQ multiplex PCR; TCRdb has only the in-frame clones, and not every one. The sample lists more than 600,000 clones; roughly nine tenths were seen once. Source material: naive CD8+ T cells sorted from blood. The receptor source for this set is a man aged 30-40 years in good health.

This clone was detected once. J is TRBJ1-5 and V is TRBV19; 7 nucleotides line up with TRBD1. Germline loops: CDR1 LNHDA, CDR2 SQIVND (reference sequence). J gave up 4 bases and V 0 bases, and 12 bases lay outside the gene matches. The CDR3 length is 18 residues. The CDR3 here is CASSIDRRDRALNQPQHF. CDR3 DNA sequence: TGTGCCAGTAGTATAGATCGTAGGGACAGAGCTCTTAATCAGCCCCAGCATTTT.

The chain uses TRBV5-4 and TRBJ2-5; D is perhaps TRBD1 (7 bases). V lost 1 base and J lost 5, with 15 bases in between. The germline CDR1 and CDR2 sequences are SGHNT and YYREEE (reference sequence). CDR3 length: 15 amino acids. The CDR3 DNA is TGTGCCAGCAGCTTGTGGGTGTCAGGGGGGGAGACCCAGTACTTC. As protein: CASSLWVSGGETQYF.

V gene TRBV7-9 combines with J gene TRBJ2-7; 7 bases are a match to TRBD2. Germline CDR1 SEHNR, CDR2 FQNEAQ (reference sequence). The CDR3 has 15 residues. V lost 7 bases, J lost 2 bases, and 11 bases stayed unmatched. CDR3 sequence reads: CASTPGDSGPYEQYF. The CDR3 DNA sequence: TGTGCCAGCACCCCCGGTGATAGCGGGCCCTACGAGCAGTACTTC.

The rearrangement uses TRBV6-1 and TRBJ1-1; unclear D gene. V was cut by 2 bases and J by 4 bases, with 2 bases left in between. This CDR3 comprises 11 residues. Germline CDR1 is MNHNS and CDR2 is SASEGT. Here the CDR3 reads CASSEITEAFF. The CDR3 coding sequence is TGTGCCAGCAGTGAAATCACTGAAGCTTTCTTT.

This chain links TRBV5-1 with TRBJ1-1; perhaps TRBD1 as D (6 bases). Germline lookup yields CDR1 SGHRS and CDR2 YFSETQ. Trimming left V 2 bases short and J 2 bases short, with 16 bases between. This CDR3 is built from 16 residues. CDR3 protein: CASSLVPGQDNTEAFF. Here the CDR3 DNA reads TGCGCCAGCAGCTTAGTCCCGGGACAAGACAACACTGAAGCTTTCTTT.

This chain joins TRBV4-3 and TRBJ2-7; TRBD1 matches at 9 bases. This CDR3 is built from 12 residues. V shed 10 bases and J 3 bases; nucleotides not matched to a gene: 4. Germline assignment: CDR1 LGHNA and CDR2 YSLEER. The CDR3 DNA sequence: TGCGCCAATGGACAGGGGAGCTACGAGCAGTACTTC. Its protein product is CANGQGSYEQYF.

The J gene is TRBJ2-1, the V gene TRBV7-9, with a tentative D call TRBD2 (6 bases). CDR3 length: 15 residues. Per the germline V gene, CDR1 is SEHNR and CDR2 is FQNEAQ (reference sequence). Deletions cut 5 bases from V and 4 bases from J, with 15 bases between. CDR3 bases: TGTGCCAGCAGCCAGGAGGAGGGAACATACAATGAGCAGTTCTTC. This sequence encodes CASSQEEGTYNEQFF.

The gene calls are TRBV19 and TRBJ1-5; unclear D gene. The CDR3 extends over 14 amino acids. CDR1 and CDR2 from the germline V gene are LNHDA and SQIVND (reference sequence). Trimming stripped 3 bases from V and 1 base from J, with 7 bases between. The CDR3 is CASSINLSNQPQHF. For the CDR3, the DNA is TGTGCCAGTAGTATCAACCTAAGCAATCAGCCCCAGCATTTT.

V is TRBV28 and J is TRBJ2-1, with 12 nucleotides matching TRBD2. J gave up 0 bases and V 4 bases, and 13 bases lay outside the gene matches. The germline V gene encodes CDR1 MDHEN and CDR2 SYDVKM. The CDR3 has 20 amino acids. The CDR3 region is CASSSETSGRVWSSYNEQFF. The CDR3 region has the DNA TGTGCCAGCAGTTCCGAGACTAGCGGGAGAGTGTGGAGCTCCTACAATGAGCAGTTCTTC.

This clone is a singleton in its sample. The chain carries TRBV7-8 and TRBJ2-7, with D possibly matching TRBD2 (6 bases). With 1 base removed from V and 5 bases from J, the gap between germline ends came to 12 bases. Germline values: CDR1 SGHVS, CDR2 FQNEAQ. The CDR3 is 14 amino acids. CDR3 coding DNA: TGTGCCAGCAGCTTAGTTTCCTGGGGGGACGAGCAGTACTTC. This sequence encodes CASSLVSWGDEQYF.

The chain recombines TRBV4-3 with TRBJ2-2; D unresolved. Trimming left V 0 bases short and J 5 bases short, with 10 bases between. The CDR3 has 15 residues. The V gene's germline CDR1 is LGHNA and CDR2 YSLEER. The CDR3 DNA follows: TGCGCCAGCAGCCAAGACCCCCCGCCAACCGGGGAGCTGTTTTTT. It encodes CASSQDPPPTGELFF.

CDR3 loop: CSGAEWGASGNTIYF. For the CDR3, the DNA is TGCAGCGGGGCGGAGTGGGGAGCCTCTGGAAACACCATATATTTT. The V gene is TRBV29-1, the J gene TRBJ1-3; D uncertain. This CDR3 is built from 15 residues. Germline CDR1 and CDR2: SQVTM and ANQGSEA. V was cut by 7 bases and J by 0 bases, with 16 bases left in between. Filled out from reference TRBV29-1 and TRBJ1-3, the complete variable domain reads SAVISQKPSRDICQRGTSLTIQCQVDSQVTMMFWYRQQPGQSLTLIATANQGSEATYESGFVIDKFPISRPNLTFSTLTVSNMSPEDSSIYLCSGAEWGASGNTIYFGEGSWLTVV.

This chain connects TRBV11-3 to TRBJ2-2; D is tentatively TRBD1 or TRBD2 (5 bases each). V was shortened by 5 bases and J by 1 base, with 14 bases between the two germline ends. CDR1 and CDR2 from the germline V gene are SGHNT and YENEEA. The CDR3 loop spans 16 amino acids. CDR3 in DNA: TGTGCCAGCAGCCCCCGGGACGGTGTGAACACCGGGGAGCTGTTTTTT. It yields the protein CASSPRDGVNTGELFF.

The rearrangement links TRBV4-1 to TRBJ2-3, with D unresolved. V was shortened by 1 base and J by 0 bases, with 11 bases between the two germline ends. Per germline, CDR1 MGHRA and CDR2 YSYEKL. CDR3 size: 16 residues. CDR3 residues: CASSQVVWGSTDTQYF. The CDR3 DNA sequence: TGCGCCAGCAGCCAAGTAGTGTGGGGAAGCACAGATACGCAGTATTTT.

J is TRBJ1-4 and V is TRBV15; 7 bases agree with TRBD1. Losses at the gene ends were 3 bases for V and 4 bases for J; bases not matched to a gene: 5. The germline gives CDR1 LNHNV, CDR2 YYDKDF (reference sequence). This CDR3 has 15 residues. The CDR3 here is CATSSRGGSNEKLFF. The DNA of the CDR3 is TGTGCCACCAGCAGCAGGGGGGGTAGTAATGAAAAACTGTTTTTT.

The rearrangement uses TRBV21-1 and TRBJ2-7; TRBD2 is the table's D call, not checked against the DNA. TRBV21-1 is a pseudogene. This CDR3 has 12 residues. The CDR3 here is CASKRRSYKQYF. CDR3 in DNA: TGTGCCAGCAAGCGACGGTCGTACAAGCAGTACTTC.

The chain has TRBV27 and TRBJ2-5, with 8 bases identical to TRBD1. In germline, CDR1 is MNHEY, CDR2 SMNVEV (reference sequence). The CDR3 totals 14 residues. Trimming cost V 4 bases and J 4 bases; bases outside gene matches: 5. The CDR3 loop is CASSSDRGLETQYF. Here the CDR3 DNA reads TGTGCCAGCAGTTCCGACAGGGGATTAGAGACCCAGTACTTC.

The genes are TRBV15 and TRBJ2-3; 11 nucleotides agree with TRBD2. Germline values: CDR1 LNHNV, CDR2 YYDKDF (reference sequence). The ends lost 5 bases at V and 6 bases at J; junction bases unmatched: 13. The CDR3 totals 17 residues. The CDR3 DNA follows: TGTGCCACCAGCGAGCTTGGTAGCGGGAGGGTTAACGATACGCAGTATTTT. This sequence encodes CATSELGSGRVNDTQYF.

This rearrangement joins TRBV7-9 to TRBJ2-5; a weak D match, TRBD1 (7 bases). The CDR3 runs 15 residues. The germline V gene has CDR1 SEHNR and CDR2 FQNEAQ (reference sequence). The V gene lost 1 base and the J gene lost 3 bases, with 12 bases spanning the gap. The CDR3 DNA reads TGTGCCAGCAGCTTAGTGCGCGGGACAGAAGAGACCCAGTACTTC. Amino acids: CASSLVRGTEETQYF.

The gene calls are TRBV5-1 and TRBJ2-7; the D is unclear. V lost 3 bases, J lost 9 bases, and 13 bases lay in between. In germline, CDR1 is SGHRS, CDR2 YFSETQ. This CDR3 has 12 residues. CDR3 coding DNA: TGCGCCAGCAGCTCGGATCCCACTCGGCAGTACTTC. Its translation is CASSSDPTRQYF.

The CDR3 sequence: CASSAGDFAYEQYF. CDR3 nucleotide sequence: TGTGCCAGTAGTGCAGGGGATTTTGCCTACGAGCAGTACTTC. This chain connects TRBV19 to TRBJ2-7, with a possible D match to TRBD1 (6 bases). Germline CDR1 is LNHDA and CDR2 is SQIVND (reference sequence). V was pared by 5 bases and J by 2 bases, with 13 bases between. The CDR3 is 14 amino acids.

This clone came up once. The V gene is TRBV9, the J gene TRBJ2-1; D call uncertain. The CDR3 is 13 residues long. The ends were cut back, 0 bases at V and 5 bases at J, with 6 bases in the middle. Germline loops: CDR1 SGDLS, CDR2 YYNGEE. CDR3 loop: CASSVVTDNEQFF. The CDR3 nucleotides read TGTGCCAGCAGCGTAGTCACCGACAATGAGCAGTTCTTC.

The genes are TRBV27 and TRBJ2-7, with TRBD2 matching 7 bases. In germline, CDR1 is MNHEY, CDR2 SMNVEV (reference sequence). The CDR3 is made up of 13 amino acids. The ends lost 5 bases at V and 5 bases at J; junction bases unmatched: 6. For the CDR3, the DNA is TGTGCCAGCAGTAACCTAAGCGGGAACGAGCAGTACTTC. Translated: CASSNLSGNEQYF.

The chain carries TRBV5-1 and TRBJ2-1; D may correspond to TRBD1 or TRBD2 (5 bases each). V lost 4 bases and J 4 bases, leaving 27 bases between the germline ends. This CDR3 is built from 19 residues. Germline assignment: CDR1 SGHRS and CDR2 YFSETQ. The CDR3 sequence is CASSEGPSSNFRNYNEQFF. The CDR3 region has the DNA TGCGCCAGCAGCGAGGGGCCCTCTTCGAACTTCAGGAATTACAATGAGCAGTTCTTC.

J is TRBJ2-7 and V is TRBV7-2, with no clear D. The V gene's germline CDR1 is SGHTA and CDR2 FQGNSA. Trimming pared 1 base from V and 0 bases from J, leaving 10 bases between. This CDR3 is 15 amino acids long. The CDR3 is CASSLVPESSYEQYF. The CDR3, as DNA: TGTGCCAGCAGCTTAGTGCCCGAGAGCTCCTACGAGCAGTACTTC.

V gene TRBV7-8 combines with J gene TRBJ2-5; D remains ambiguous. Germline V gives CDR1 SGHVS, CDR2 FQNEAQ. The CDR3 consists of 14 residues. The V end was cut by 6 bases, the J end by 5 bases, with 16 bases between. The CDR3 DNA sequence: TGTGCCAGCAGTCCTGTTGATAGGGCGGAGACCCAGTACTTC. The encoded protein is CASSPVDRAETQYF.